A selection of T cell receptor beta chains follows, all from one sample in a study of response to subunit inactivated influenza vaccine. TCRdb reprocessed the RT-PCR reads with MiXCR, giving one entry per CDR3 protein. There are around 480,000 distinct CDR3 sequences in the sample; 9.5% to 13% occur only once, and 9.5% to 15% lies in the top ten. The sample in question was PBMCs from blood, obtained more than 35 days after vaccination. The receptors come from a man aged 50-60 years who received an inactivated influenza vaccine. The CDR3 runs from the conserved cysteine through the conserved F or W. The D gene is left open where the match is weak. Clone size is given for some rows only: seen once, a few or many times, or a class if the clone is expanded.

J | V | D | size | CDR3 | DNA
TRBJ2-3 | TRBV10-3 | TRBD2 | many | CAISEAWTSGGPTDTQYF | TGTGCCATCAGTGAGGCCTGGACTAGCGGGGGGCCGACAGATACGCAGTATTTT
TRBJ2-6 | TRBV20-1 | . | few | CSATQGPGANVLTF | TGCAGTGCTACCCAGGGTCCCGGGGCCAACGTCCTGACTTTC
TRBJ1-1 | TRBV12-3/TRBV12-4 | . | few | CASSFPMAEAFF | TGTGCCAGCAGCTTCCCAATGGCTGAAGCTTTCTTT
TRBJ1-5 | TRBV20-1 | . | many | CSAMGGQPQHF | TGCAGTGCAATGGGGGGGCAGCCCCAGCATTTT
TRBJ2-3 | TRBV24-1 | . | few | CATSVGTSTDTQYF | TGTGCCACCAGTGTGGGGACCAGCACAGATACGCAGTATTTT
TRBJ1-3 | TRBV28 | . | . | CASSPPRVGGNTIYF | TGTGCCAGCAGTCCACCCCGGGTGGGTGGAAACACCATATATTTT
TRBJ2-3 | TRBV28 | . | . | CASSSYAGPRGTDTQYF | TGTGCCAGCAGTTCCTATGCCGGGCCCCGGGGAACAGATACGCAGTATTTT
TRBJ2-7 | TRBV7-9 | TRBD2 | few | CASSLGRVEPYEQYF | TGTGCCAGCAGCTTGGGGAGGGTCGAGCCCTACGAGCAGTACTTC
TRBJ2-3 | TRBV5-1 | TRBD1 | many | CASSFRDRWADTQYF | TGCGCCAGCAGCTTCCGGGACAGGTGGGCAGATACGCAGTATTTT
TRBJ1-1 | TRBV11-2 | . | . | CATTSWGQRNTEAFF | TGTGCCACCACCTCGTGGGGGCAAAGGAACACTGAAGCTTTCTTT
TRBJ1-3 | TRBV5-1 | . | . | CASSGQPSGNTIYF | TGCGCCAGCAGCGGACAGCCATCTGGAAACACCATATATTTT
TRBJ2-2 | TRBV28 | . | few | CASSFRLTGELFF | TGTGCCAGCAGTTTTCGGCTCACCGGGGAGCTGTTTTTT
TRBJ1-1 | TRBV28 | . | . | CASSEQDTEAFF | TGTGCCAGCAGTGAACAGGACACTGAAGCTTTCTTT
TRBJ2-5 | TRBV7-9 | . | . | CASSPPTGRETQYF | TGTGCCAGCAGCCCCCCGACAGGAAGGGAGACCCAGTACTTC
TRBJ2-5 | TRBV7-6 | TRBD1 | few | CASSPDRVVFGETQYF | TGTGCCAGCAGCCCGGACAGGGTAGTTTTCGGAGAGACCCAGTACTTC
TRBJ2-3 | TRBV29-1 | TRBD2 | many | CSVVGLAGASTDTQYF | TGCAGCGTTGTAGGACTAGCGGGAGCCAGTACAGATACGCAGTATTTT
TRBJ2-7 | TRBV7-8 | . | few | CASSLGALAESSYEQYF | TGTGCCAGCAGCTTAGGGGCCTTAGCGGAAAGCTCCTACGAGCAGTACTTC
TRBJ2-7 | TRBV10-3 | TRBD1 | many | CATRDRESYEQYF | TGTGCCACCCGGGACAGGGAGTCCTACGAGCAGTACTTC
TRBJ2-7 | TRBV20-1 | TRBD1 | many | CSAGRQGGEQYF | TGCAGTGCTGGGCGACAGGGTGGGGAGCAGTACTTC
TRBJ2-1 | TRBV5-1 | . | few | CASSYLNREANEQFF | TGCGCCAGCAGTTACCTTAACAGGGAAGCCAATGAGCAGTTCTTC
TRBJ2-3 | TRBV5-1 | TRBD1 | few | CASSFLDRAPSDTQYF | TGCGCCAGCAGCTTCCTGGACAGGGCCCCCTCAGATACGCAGTATTTT
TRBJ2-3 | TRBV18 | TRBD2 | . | CASSPRTSGMTDTQYF | TGTGCCAGCTCACCGCGGACTAGCGGGATGACAGATACGCAGTATTTT
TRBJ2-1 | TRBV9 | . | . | CASSVGMRDNEQFF | TGTGCCAGCAGCGTGGGTATGCGAGACAATGAGCAGTTCTTC
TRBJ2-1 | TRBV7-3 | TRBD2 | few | CASSLTGLAGGNEQFF | TGTGCCAGCAGCTTAACTGGGCTAGCGGGGGGCAATGAGCAGTTCTTC
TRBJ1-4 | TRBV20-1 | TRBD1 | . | CSARDRRQGIEKLFF | TGCAGTGCTAGAGATAGGAGACAGGGTATCGAAAAACTGTTTTTT
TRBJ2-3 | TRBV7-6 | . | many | CASSLAQGDTQYF | TGTGCCAGCAGCTTAGCACAGGGAGATACGCAGTATTTT
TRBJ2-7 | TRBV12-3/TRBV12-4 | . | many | CASSLTNYEQYF | TGTGCCAGCAGTTTGACTAACTACGAGCAGTACTTC
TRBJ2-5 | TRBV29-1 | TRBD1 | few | CSVDAQTGTRQETQYF | TGCAGCGTTGACGCCCAGACAGGGACCCGCCAAGAGACCCAGTACTTC
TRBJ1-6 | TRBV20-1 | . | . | CSVPVRGSPLHF | TGCAGTGTCCCGGTGAGAGGATCACCCCTCCACTTT
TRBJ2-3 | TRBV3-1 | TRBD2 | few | CASSHLAGEDTQYF | TGTGCCAGCAGCCATCTAGCGGGGGAAGATACGCAGTATTTT
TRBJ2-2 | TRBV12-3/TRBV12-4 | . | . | CASRLRDSYTGELFF | TGTGCCAGCAGACTCCGGGACTCTTACACCGGGGAGCTGTTTTTT
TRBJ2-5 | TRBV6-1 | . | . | CASSSGSRVQETQYF | TGTGCCAGCAGCTCAGGATCAAGGGTACAAGAGACCCAGTACTTC
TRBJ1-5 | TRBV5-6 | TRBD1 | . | CASSRRQGGGQPQHF | TGTGCCAGCAGCCGACGACAGGGGGGAGGTCAGCCCCAGCATTTT
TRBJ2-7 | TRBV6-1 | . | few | CASTRAGTSYEQYF | TGTGCCAGCACAAGGGCGGGAACCTCCTACGAGCAGTACTTC
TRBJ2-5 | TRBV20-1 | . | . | CSARRGTAQETQYF | TGCAGTGCTAGACGGGGGACAGCCCAAGAGACCCAGTACTTC
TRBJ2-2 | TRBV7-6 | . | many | CASSLEVWVTGELFF | TGTGCCAGCAGCTTAGAGGTTTGGGTCACCGGGGAGCTGTTTTTT
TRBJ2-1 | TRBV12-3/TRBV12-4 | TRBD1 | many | CASSFAQPPITGGPYNEQFF | TGTGCCAGCAGTTTTGCCCAACCCCCGATCACAGGGGGCCCCTACAATGAGCAGTTCTTC
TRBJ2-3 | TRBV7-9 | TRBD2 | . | CASSLGGVSSTDTQYF | TGTGCCAGCAGCTTGGGGGGGGTCAGCAGCACAGATACGCAGTATTTT
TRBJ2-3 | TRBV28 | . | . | CASAPAGLGLIDTQYF | TGTGCCAGCGCCCCCGCGGGGCTAGGGTTGATAGATACGCAGTATTTT
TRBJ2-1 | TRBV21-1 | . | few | CASSKPSINSYNEQFF | TGTGCCAGCAGCAAACCTTCAATCAACTCCTACAATGAGCAGTTCTTC
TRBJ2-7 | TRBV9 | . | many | CASSVGGEQVEQYF | TGTGCCAGCAGCGTAGGAGGGGAACAAGTCGAGCAGTACTTC
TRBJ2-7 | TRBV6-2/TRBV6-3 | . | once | CASSYGAVLSYEQYF | TGTGCCAGCAGTTACGGAGCAGTACTCTCCTACGAGCAGTACTTC
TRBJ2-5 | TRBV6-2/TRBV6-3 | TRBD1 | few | CASSRTGMGKETQYF | TGTGCCAGCAGCCGGACAGGGATGGGCAAAGAGACCCAGTACTTC
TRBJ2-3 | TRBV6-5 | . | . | CASSPIREVSGTDTQYF | TGTGCCAGCAGCCCGATCAGGGAAGTCAGTGGCACAGATACGCAGTATTTT
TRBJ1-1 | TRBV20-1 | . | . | CSASALRTEAFF | TGCAGTGCTAGTGCTCTAAGGACTGAAGCTTTCTTT
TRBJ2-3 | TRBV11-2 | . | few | CASSFQGSRSTDTQYF | TGTGCCAGCAGCTTTCAAGGGTCTCGTAGCACAGATACGCAGTATTTT
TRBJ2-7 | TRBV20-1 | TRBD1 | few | CSGRQGTFYEQYF | TGCAGTGGAAGACAGGGAACTTTCTACGAGCAGTACTTC
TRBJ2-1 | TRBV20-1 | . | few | CSAPQVPGESSYNEQFF | TGCAGTGCTCCCCAGGTTCCGGGAGAGAGCTCCTACAATGAGCAGTTCTTC
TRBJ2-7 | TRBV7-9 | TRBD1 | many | CASSSWTGVNEQYF | TGTGCCAGCAGCTCCTGGACAGGGGTAAACGAGCAGTACTTC
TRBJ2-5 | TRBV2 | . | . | CASSVRLDIQGTQYF | TGTGCCAGCAGTGTACGACTAGATATTCAAGGGACCCAGTACTTC